These 21 T cell receptor beta chains originate from one sample sequenced in a study of resident and recirculating memory T cells in vitiligo (dated by TCRdb to 2016 to 2019). Library creation used the immunoSEQ multiplex PCR assay. In TCRdb, the immuneACCESS table is reduced to in-frame sequences with V and J assigned. These tables do not hold every clone; where another copy was compared, an unresolved V gene accounts for under half, and the others remain unexplained. The sample includes about 42,000 clones, with 92% observed a single time. The ten most abundant clones make up roughly 4.5% of the sample. The sequenced material came from blood. The receptors stem from a male donor with vitiligo.

The chain has TRBV7-9 and TRBJ2-3; D remains unclear. CDR3 size: 15 residues. Germline CDR1 is SEHNR and CDR2 is FQNEAQ (reference sequence). V lost 1 base, J lost 0 bases, and 8 bases lay in between. The CDR3 DNA reads as TGTGCCAGCAGCTTAGGAGTAACTAGCACAGATACGCAGTATTTT. Amino acids: CASSLGVTSTDTQYF. Full variable domain (remainder filled in from reference TRBV7-9 and TRBJ2-3): DTGVSQNPRHKITKRGQNVTFRCDPISEHNRLYWYRQTLGQGPEFLTYFQNEAQLEKSRLLSDRFSAERPKGSFSTLEIQRTEQGDSAMYLCASSLGVTSTDTQYFGPGTRLTVL.

This chain joins TRBV6-5 and TRBJ1-6; 9 bases align to TRBD1. V was clipped by 1 base and J by 9 bases; unmatched bases: 1. This CDR3 contains 14 residues. The germline CDR1 and CDR2 sequences are MNHEY and SVGAGI. The CDR3 region is CASSYWTGASPLHF. Written as DNA, the CDR3 is TGTGCCAGCAGTTACTGGACAGGGGCTTCACCCCTCCACTTT.

The gene calls are TRBV5-1 and TRBJ1-2, with TRBD1 matching 8 bases. Germline-derived CDR1 and CDR2 are SGHRS and YFSETQ. CDR3 length: 16 amino acids. Unmatched junction bases numbered 7, after V lost 0 bases and J lost 3 bases. DNA for the CDR3: TGCGCCAGCAGCTTGGGGGGCAGGGGGCGCGACTATGGCTACACCTTC. This codes for CASSLGGRGRDYGYTF. Using reference TRBV5-1 and TRBJ1-2 for the parts outside the CDR3, the full variable domain is KAGVTQTPRYLIKTRGQQVTLSCSPISGHRSVSWYQQTPGQGLQFLFEYFSETQRNKGNFPGRFSGRQFSNSRSEMNVSTLELGDSALYLCASSLGGRGRDYGYTFGSGTRLTVV.

The chain couples TRBV7-8 to TRBJ2-1; 9 bases are shared with TRBD2. Trimming at V came to 4 bases and at J to 7 bases, leaving 11 bases not matched to a gene. This CDR3 comprises 16 residues. Per germline, CDR1 SGHVS and CDR2 FQNEAQ. CDR3 nucleotides: TGTGCCAGCAGCTGGCAGAGGGCGGGGGGGCAAAATGAGCAGTTCTTC. It yields the protein CASSWQRAGGQNEQFF.

Details on this clone: Sequence at one end of the junction differs from germline and may be a read error. The rearrangement links TRBV4-3 to TRBJ2-5; D call uncertain. The CDR3 spans 13 residues. Looked up from germline, CDR1 is LGHNA and CDR2 is YSLEER. In nucleotides, the CDR3 is TGCGCCAGCAGCCAAGGGTACCCGGGTGGCTGTGACTTC. Translating gives CASSQGYPGGCDF.

The chain is built from TRBV4-1 and TRBJ1-2; TRBD1 matches 9 bases. Germline values: CDR1 MGHRA, CDR2 YSYEKL. Trimming removed 4 bases from V and 4 bases from J; junction bases left unmatched: 4. CDR3 length: 14 residues. CDR3 sequence reads: CASSRGQGGYGYTF. CDR3 sequence (DNA): TGCGCCAGCAGCCGGGGACAGGGTGGCTATGGCTACACCTTC.

The chain couples TRBV30 to TRBJ1-3, with TRBD1 as a possible D gene (6 bases). Between the trimmed V and J ends, which lost 5 bases and 1 base, there was a span of 24 bases. Germline values: CDR1 GTSNPN, CDR2 SVGIG (reference sequence). The CDR3 has 18 amino acids. The CDR3 protein is CAWGRDTIQSKSGNTIYF. The CDR3 nucleotides are TGTGCCTGGGGCCGGGACACAATTCAATCTAAATCTGGAAACACCATATATTTT.

This sequence joins TRBV5-4 and TRBJ2-1; D not resolved. The CDR3 totals 13 residues. Looked up from germline, CDR1 is SGHNT and CDR2 is YYREEE (reference sequence). V dropped 4 bases and J dropped 6 bases, with 11 bases sitting between them. The CDR3 sequence: CASSPVSVNEQFF. For the CDR3, the DNA is TGTGCCAGCAGCCCCGTGTCGGTCAATGAGCAGTTCTTC.

The chain has TRBV19 and TRBJ2-1, with 14 bases aligning to TRBD2. The CDR3 totals 16 residues. The V segment lost 5 bases and the J segment 2 bases; nucleotides outside the gene matches: 2. CDR1 and CDR2 (germline): LNHDA, SQIVND (reference sequence). Written as DNA, the CDR3 is TGTGCCAGTAGTGGGGGACTAGCGGGGGCCTACAATGAGCAGTTCTTC. Its translation is CASSGGLAGAYNEQFF.

The chain has TRBV27 and TRBJ1-4; no definite D call. V shed 1 base and J shed 4 bases, with 7 bases lying between them. Germline CDR1 MNHEY, CDR2 SMNVEV (reference sequence). The length of the CDR3 is 14 residues. The CDR3 spells CASSLFPRNEKLFF. CDR3 in DNA: TGTGCCAGCAGTTTATTCCCGCGTAATGAAAAACTGTTTTTT.

The J gene is TRBJ1-6, the V gene TRBV18, with 8 bases lining up with TRBD1. From germline, CDR1 is KGHSH and CDR2 LQKENI. Unmatched junction bases numbered 13, after V lost 2 bases and J lost 7 bases. The CDR3 has 18 residues. The CDR3 nucleotides are TGTGCCAGCTCACCATCCGACAGGGGTGATTTCGGGAATTCACCCCTCCACTTT. As protein: CASSPSDRGDFGNSPLHF.

This chain's CDR3 is CASSFPSGGGEQYF. CDR3 sequence (DNA): TGTGCCAGCAGCTTTCCTAGCGGGGGAGGCGAGCAGTACTTC. The gene calls are TRBV5-4 and TRBJ2-7, with TRBD2 identical over 10 bases. V dropped 2 bases and J dropped 6; count of bases not matched to a gene: 5. This CDR3 contains 14 residues. Germline V gives CDR1 SGHNT, CDR2 YYREEE (reference sequence).

This chain connects TRBV6-5 to TRBJ1-6; D is unclear. The CDR3 is 15 residues long. Germline lookup yields CDR1 MNHEY and CDR2 SVGAGI. The V gene lost 6 bases and the J gene lost 3 bases, with 12 bases spanning the gap. CDR3 residues: CASSPGVNYNSPLHF. In DNA form, the CDR3 reads TGTGCCAGCAGCCCTGGAGTAAACTATAATTCACCCCTCCACTTT.

The chain links TRBV30 to TRBJ2-3, with D unclear. The CDR3 length is 13 residues. Germline loops: CDR1 GTSNPN, CDR2 SVGIG (reference sequence). Trimming stripped 4 bases from V and 6 bases from J, with 14 bases between. This CDR3 reads CAWTGSSRDTQYF. For the CDR3, the DNA is TGTGCCTGGACTGGGTCTAGTAGGGATACGCAGTATTTT. The whole variable domain, remainder taken from reference TRBV30 and TRBJ2-3, is SQTIHQWPATLVQPVGSPLSLECTVEGTSNPNLYWYRQAAGRGLQLLFYSVGIGQISSEVPQNLSASRPQDRQFILSSKKLLLSDSGFYLCAWTGSSRDTQYFGPGTRLTVL.

The chain links TRBV5-1 to TRBJ1-2; D is undetermined. Trimming removed 6 bases from V and 3 bases from J, with 15 bases in between. This CDR3 has 14 residues. Germline CDR1 and CDR2: SGHRS and YFSETQ. This CDR3 reads CASTPARGDYGYTF. The CDR3 coding sequence is TGCGCCAGCACCCCAGCGCGGGGAGACTATGGCTACACCTTC.

This chain connects TRBV6-4 to TRBJ1-5; 9 positions match TRBD1. The junction had 7 bases not matched to a gene; V was cut back by 3 bases and J by 7 bases. Germline V lookup: CDR1 MRHNA, CDR2 SNTAGT. The CDR3 runs 15 residues. CDR3 residues: CASSEMGQGGQPQHF. CDR3 coding DNA: TGTGCCAGCAGTGAAATGGGACAGGGTGGGCAGCCCCAGCATTTT.

The chain has TRBV5-4 and TRBJ2-3, with D tentatively TRBD1 (6 bases). Trimming stripped 2 bases from V and 3 bases from J, with 7 bases between. The CDR3 contains 13 residues. Germline V lookup: CDR1 SGHNT, CDR2 YYREEE (reference sequence). CDR3 nucleotide sequence: TGTGCCAGCAGCTTAACAGGGACAGATACGCAGTATTTT. Translation gives CASSLTGTDTQYF.

The CDR3 DNA is TGTGCCAGCAGCTTATTTGGGACCACTAGGGGGGGATATACGCAGTATTTT. This sequence encodes CASSLFGTTRGGYTQYF. The V gene is TRBV7-2, the J gene TRBJ2-3; weak D call: TRBD2 (7 bases). In germline, CDR1 is SGHTA, CDR2 FQGNSA. CDR3 length: 17 residues. Trimming left V 2 bases short and J 7 bases short, with 22 bases between.

This chain connects TRBV5-4 to TRBJ2-7; 9 bases agree with TRBD2. J was trimmed by 6 bases and V by 3 bases; bases with no gene match: 7. Looked up from germline, CDR1 is SGHNT and CDR2 is YYREEE (reference sequence). CDR3 length: 14 residues. This CDR3 reads CASSSRGGLFEQYF. The DNA for the CDR3 is TGTGCCAGCAGCTCGCGGGGGGGCCTCTTCGAGCAGTACTTC.

The rearrangement joins TRBV5-6 to TRBJ2-1; 8 bases align to TRBD2. V lost 8 bases to trimming and J lost 8 bases; unmatched junction nucleotides: 15. CDR3 length equals 15 residues. Germline V gene sequence: CDR1 SGHDT, CDR2 YYEEEE. The chain's CDR3 is CASTLGGGRRDEQFF. CDR3 sequence (DNA): TGTGCCAGTACCCTCGGGGGCGGGAGGAGGGATGAGCAGTTCTTC.

This sequence joins TRBV9 and TRBJ2-2, with 9 bases identical to TRBD2. The V segment lost 0 bases and the J segment 9 bases; nucleotides outside the gene matches: 12. Germline CDR1 is SGDLS and CDR2 is YYNGEE. The CDR3 runs 17 residues. This CDR3 is CASSVVSGGREHRELFF. CDR3 coding DNA: TGTGCCAGCAGCGTAGTAAGCGGGGGGAGAGAACACCGGGAGCTGTTTTTT.